This T cell receptor (beta chain) was observed in a study of T cell clones after liver transplantation (dated by TCRdb to the late 2010s). Looking at the study overall: The samples were obtained from ITN030ST, a randomized trial that attempted immunosuppression withdrawal within 2 years after liver transplantation. Donor-reactive T cell clones were identified by TCRbeta sequencing following a pre-transplant mixed lymphocyte reaction and were subsequently tracked in post-transplant blood. As an antigen-independent comparator for donor-reactive sequences, third party-reactive TCRbeta sequences were also identified from pre-transplant MLRs. Of the eight recipients, three were HCV-positive, while the remaining recipients had been transplanted for non-autoimmune, non-viral indications. Subjects received no induction therapy and standard immunosuppression until randomization at 12-24 months post-transplant. To count as tolerant, a recipient had to stay completely off immunosuppression for at least one year without liver enzymes climbing beyond twice the upper limit of normal. Blood samples were collected pre-transplant, pre-randomization before withdrawal, and post-randomization after either complete withdrawal or failed withdrawal. The studied cohort comprised 8 liver transplant recipients, 3 classified as tolerant and 5 as non-tolerant. Study-wide conclusions, independent of this receptor: The conclusions were considered preliminary, being limited by small, heterogeneous patient numbers and non-standardized post-transplant time points. Donor-reactive sequences decreased more than third party-reactive sequences, which suggests partial antigen-specific deletion that was not related to withdrawal success. Low numbers of available donor cells limited the measurable donor-reactive repertoire in a couple of subjects. Because no allograft tissue specimens were available, donor-reactive T cells may have migrated into the graft instead of being deleted. Circulating donor-reactive CD4 TCRbeta sequences fell significantly post-transplant in most of the 8 subjects, irrespective of tolerance or HCV status. When repertoire turnover was accounted for, significantly reduced detection of donor-reactive sequences was found in 7 of 8 subjects for CD4 and in 8 of 8 subjects for CD8.

From the cysteine through the phenylalanine, the CDR3 covers 13 amino acids. Only CDR3 DNA is held: 39 bases, read in frame from base 1. Per the germline V gene, LGHNT is the CDR1 and FRNRAP is the CDR2. Trimming removed 6 bases from V and 3 bases from J, leaving 11 bases between the germline ends. In the case of this clone: Its antigen is still unknown. The input lacks base qualities; no much larger clone sits a single base away.

Frozen genomic DNA underwent high-throughput TCRbeta CDR3 sequencing by immunoSEQ, including PCR amplification, mapping, bias correction and internal controls. Per the original workflow: Productive rearrangements were kept, and unique TCRbeta sequences were defined by CDR3 nucleotide sequence plus V and J gene. A sequence counted as donor-reactive only if the sequence showed at least 5-fold expansion in CFSE-low cells compared with unstimulated pre-transplant cells and had a frequency of at least 0.01%. Per-subject minimum frequency thresholds, based on the lowest-template unstimulated sample, ensured at least 90% detection power. Repertoire turnover was measured by Jensen-Shannon divergence between the top 1000 TCRbeta sequences post- and pre-transplant. Changes in detection of donor-reactive sequences were assessed with two-sided Fisher's exact tests. TCRdb provides this immuneACCESS table in a form limited to in-frame rearrangements. Some clones are lacking; in checked studies, under half of them reflect an unresolved V gene, and why the rest are absent is not known. For V, J and clone size, that table is used; D and trimming come from the DNA. The sample table holds under 130,000 clones, of which under 90% were seen once. The ten largest make up about 2.8% of the sample.

Thawed unstimulated PBMCs were stained for CD3, CD4 and CD8 and FACS-sorted into CD3+CD4+ and CD3+CD8+ populations. Each of the 8 studied subjects was randomized to immunosuppression withdrawal. Genomic DNA was isolated with the Qiagen DNeasy Blood and Tissue Kit. The chain is made from TRBV12-5 and TRBJ2-5; the D gene assignment is perhaps TRBD1 or TRBD2, with each matching 5 bases. The sequence was obtained from a human patient who received a liver transplant. Post transplant, some T cells may arise from the graft donor. The source material was CD4+ T cells from blood, sampled approximately 50 months after liver transplant. CDR3 reads: CASGLGAKETQYF. The DNA sequence follows: TGTGCTAGTGGCCTCGGGGCTAAAGAGACCCAGTACTTC.